Listed below are T cell receptor beta chains from one sample, sequenced in a study of T cells in Graves' hyperthyroidism and ophthalmopathy. Via MiXCR, TCRdb re-called the multiplex PCR reads, giving one row per CDR3 protein. The sample shows 530,000 or so distinct CDR3 sequences, around 45% of them seen only once. Sequencing was performed on peripheral blood or thyroid tissue (not recorded which). The receptors shown here come from a woman under 30 with Graves' hyperthyroidism. The CDR3 runs from the conserved cysteine through the conserved F or W. D genes are given only for firm matches. Some rows have no size entry. The others give once, few or many, or a class for an expanded clone.

d_gene	v_gene	j_gene	abundance	CDR3nt	CDR3aa
TRBD1	TRBV10-3	TRBJ1-3	.	TGTGCCATCCAGGACAGGGACTCTGGAAACACCATATATTTT	CAIQDRDSGNTIYF
.	TRBV12-3/TRBV12-4	TRBJ2-6	many	TGTGCCAGCAGTTTTTTTGGGGCCAACGTCCTGACTTTC	CASSFFGANVLTF
.	TRBV6-6	TRBJ1-5	.	TGTGCCAGCAGTCCCCTGGGTAGCGAGACCCAGCATTTT	CASSPLGSETQHF
.	TRBV29-1	TRBJ2-7	many	TGCAGCGTTGAGGCGGGAACCAACGAGCAGTACTTC	CSVEAGTNEQYF
TRBD1	TRBV2	TRBJ1-5	.	TGTGCCAGCAGTGAGAACATACCGGGACAGGGGGGTTTTGGGCCCCAGCATTTT	CASSENIPGQGGFGPQHF
.	TRBV6-6	TRBJ1-3	once	TGTGCCAGCAGTAGGGCAGGGGCTGGAAACACCATGTATTTT	CASSRAGAGNTMYF
.	TRBV25-1	TRBJ2-2	many	TGTGCCAGCAGTGATTCACAGGATGGGAACACCGGGGAGCTGTTTTTT	CASSDSQDGNTGELFF
TRBD1	TRBV20-1	TRBJ1-3	.	TGCAGTGCTGGAAGGGGACAGGAAAACACCATATATTTT	CSAGRGQENTIYF
.	TRBV2	TRBJ1-1	.	TGTGCCAGCAGGCAGGGATTCATGAACACTGAAGCTTTCTTT	CASRQGFMNTEAFF
.	TRBV7-9	TRBJ1-4	few	TGTGCCAGCAGCCTACCGGATGAAAAACTGTTTTTT	CASSLPDEKLFF
TRBD2	TRBV3-1	TRBJ2-1	.	TGTGCCAGCAGCCAAGTTGTCTTGGCGGGAGGCTACAATGAGCAGTTCTTC	CASSQVVLAGGYNEQFF
TRBD2	TRBV10-3	TRBJ2-7	once	TGTGCCACCGGACTAGCGGGATTCTACGAGCAGTACTTC	CATGLAGFYEQYF
.	TRBV27	TRBJ2-6	many	TGTGCCAGCAGTTCGACAGGTTATGGGGCCAACGTCCTGACTTTC	CASSSTGYGANVLTF
.	TRBV7-3	TRBJ1-1	many	TGTGCCAGCAGCTTATCGGGACATCAGAACACTGAAGCTTTCTTT	CASSLSGHQNTEAFF
TRBD2	TRBV2	TRBJ2-5	many	TGTGCCAGCAGAGCCGGGACTAGCGGGGCGTACCAAGAGACCCAGTACTTC	CASRAGTSGAYQETQYF
.	TRBV6-2/TRBV6-3	TRBJ2-2	.	TGTGCCAGCAGTTACCCAGGAAGATCCCGGGCCGGGGAGCTGTTTTTT	CASSYPGRSRAGELFF
.	TRBV7-9	TRBJ1-3	.	TGTGCCAGCAGCTGGAAAACTGGAAACACCATATATTTT	CASSWKTGNTIYF
TRBD1	TRBV7-2	TRBJ2-2	few	TGTGCCAGCAGCACCGGGACAGGGGGCTCCGGGGAGCTGTTTTTT	CASSTGTGGSGELFF
.	TRBV3-1	TRBJ2-7	many	TGTGCCAGCAGCCCGCCCCCCCGTAAGCGAACCTACGAGCAGTACTTC	CASSPPPRKRTYEQYF
.	TRBV29-1	TRBJ2-5	.	TGCAGCGTTCCACCCCAGGGGACCCAGTACTTC	CSVPPQGTQYF
.	TRBV10-3	TRBJ2-7	.	TGTGCTCCCCCCACCCGGACGGCCTACGAGCAGTACTTC	CAPPTRTAYEQYF
TRBD1	TRBV20-1	TRBJ1-2	.	TGCAGTGCCAGGGGAGGGGGCGATGCACGCTACACCTTC	CSARGGGDARYTF
.	TRBV29-1	TRBJ1-2	many	TGCAGCGTAGGGCCCAGGTTGGATGCTAACTATGGCTACACCTTC	CSVGPRLDANYGYTF
TRBD1	TRBV2	TRBJ2-7	.	TGTGCCAGCAGTGAAGAGGGGACAGGCTGGGGCAATGAGCAGTACTTC	CASSEEGTGWGNEQYF
TRBD2	TRBV6-1	TRBJ2-5	.	TGTGCCAGCAGCTCCCGACGGACTAGCGGGTACCAAGAGACCCAGTACTTC	CASSSRRTSGYQETQYF
.	TRBV15	TRBJ2-7	.	TGTGCCACCAGCAGAGATACAGTGTCCGGTGACTCCTACGAGCAGTACTTC	CATSRDTVSGDSYEQYF
TRBD1	TRBV7-9	TRBJ2-7	.	TGTGCCAGCAGCTTGGAGACAGGGTTCTACGAGCAGTACTTC	CASSLETGFYEQYF
TRBD2	TRBV29-1	TRBJ2-5	.	TGCAGCGCTGCCAGTAGCGGGAGCGCGGAGACCCAGCACTTC	CSAASSGSAETQHF
TRBD2	TRBV27	TRBJ2-2	few	TGTGCCAGCAGTTCGCTCGCGGGAGGGTTCACCGGGGAGCTGTTTTTT	CASSSLAGGFTGELFF
TRBD1	TRBV10-3	TRBJ1-2	many	TGTGCCATCAGTGACTTTACGGGACAGTATGGCTACACCTTC	CAISDFTGQYGYTF
.	TRBV7-9	TRBJ2-7	many	TGTGCCAGCAGCTTGATGGGACCCTACGAGCAGTACTTC	CASSLMGPYEQYF
.	TRBV7-8	TRBJ2-3	.	TGTGCCAGCAGTGAAGGCAGGGGTCGGTCGACAGATACGCAGTATTTT	CASSEGRGRSTDTQYF
TRBD1	TRBV24-1	TRBJ1-2	.	TGTGCCACCAGTGACCGACAGGGGCCTCACTATGGCTACACCTTC	CATSDRQGPHYGYTF
TRBD2	TRBV28	TRBJ2-5	many	TGTGCCAGCAGTTTACCAGCGGGAGACGGAGAGACCCAGTACTTC	CASSLPAGDGETQYF
.	TRBV10-3	TRBJ1-1	many	TGTGCCATCAGTGATCAACAGAGTGAAGCTTTCTTT	CAISDQQSEAFF
TRBD2	TRBV7-9	TRBJ2-3	.	TGTGCCAGCAGCCAAGGGGAGGGGTCCGATACGCAGTATTTT	CASSQGEGSDTQYF
TRBD1	TRBV10-3	TRBJ1-2	once	TGTGCCATCAGAAACAGGGGCTTTGGCTACACCTTC	CAIRNRGFGYTF
.	TRBV9	TRBJ1-2	many	TGTGCCAGCAGCGTAGCAAGGGGGGCAGCAGATGGCTACACCTTC	CASSVARGAADGYTF
TRBD2	TRBV12-3/TRBV12-4	TRBJ2-5	.	TGTGCCAGCAGTTTTAATCGACTAGCGGGAGAGGGGGAGACCCAGTACTTC	CASSFNRLAGEGETQYF